This TCR beta chain appears in the sequencing data of a study of CD8 T cells in Susac syndrome. CDR1 SGHRS and CDR2 YFSETQ come from the germline V gene. CDR3 length: 12 residues. Trimming pared 2 bases from V and 9 bases from J, leaving 11 bases between. RNA in amounts of roughly 0.5 to 1 ug was reverse transcribed with random hexamers. TCRdb called the immunoSEQ multiplex PCR reads again in MiXCR, with one record for every CDR3 protein. The sample records over 150,000 distinct CDR3 sequences, roughly 95% being singletons. The sequence was collected from a human donor with multiple sclerosis. The sequencing input was CD4+ T cells from PBMCs. The chain recombines TRBV5-1 with TRBJ2-5; D not certain. The CDR3 bases are TGCGCCAGCAGCTTTTCGACGGAGCCCCAGTACTTC. This gives the protein CASSFSTEPQYF.